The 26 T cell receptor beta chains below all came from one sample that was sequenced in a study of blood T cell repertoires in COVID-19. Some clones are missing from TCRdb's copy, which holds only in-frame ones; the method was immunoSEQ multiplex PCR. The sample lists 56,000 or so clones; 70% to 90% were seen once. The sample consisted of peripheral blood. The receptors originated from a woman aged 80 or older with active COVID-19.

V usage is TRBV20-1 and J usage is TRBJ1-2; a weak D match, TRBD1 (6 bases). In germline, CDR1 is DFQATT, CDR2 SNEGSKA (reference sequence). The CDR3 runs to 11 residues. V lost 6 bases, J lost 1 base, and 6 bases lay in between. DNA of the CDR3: TGCAGTGCGGACAGTAACTATGGCTACACCTTC. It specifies CSADSNYGYTF.

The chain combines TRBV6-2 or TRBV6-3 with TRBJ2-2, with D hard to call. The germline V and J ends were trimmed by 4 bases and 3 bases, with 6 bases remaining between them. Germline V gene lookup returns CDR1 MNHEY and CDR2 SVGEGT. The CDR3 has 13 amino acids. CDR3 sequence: CASSSTDTGELFF. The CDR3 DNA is TGTGCCAGCAGTTCAACAGACACCGGGGAGCTGTTTTTT.

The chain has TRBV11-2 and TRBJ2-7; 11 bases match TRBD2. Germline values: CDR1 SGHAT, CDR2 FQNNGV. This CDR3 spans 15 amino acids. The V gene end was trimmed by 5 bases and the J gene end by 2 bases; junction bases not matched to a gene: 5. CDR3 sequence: CASSTGTSGTYEQYF. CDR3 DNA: TGTGCCAGCAGCACCGGGACTAGCGGTACCTACGAGCAGTACTTC.

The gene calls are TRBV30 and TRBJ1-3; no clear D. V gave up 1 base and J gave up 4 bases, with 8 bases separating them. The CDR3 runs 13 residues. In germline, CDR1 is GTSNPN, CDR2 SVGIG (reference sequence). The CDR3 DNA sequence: TGTGCCTGGAGTGCCTATATCGGAAACACCATATATTTT. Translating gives CAWSAYIGNTIYF.

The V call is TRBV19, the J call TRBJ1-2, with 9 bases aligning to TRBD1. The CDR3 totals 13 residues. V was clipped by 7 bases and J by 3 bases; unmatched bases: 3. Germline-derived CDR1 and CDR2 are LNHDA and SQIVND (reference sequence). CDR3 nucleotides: TGTGCCAGTATGGACAGGGGTTACTATGGCTACACCTTC. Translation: CASMDRGYYGYTF. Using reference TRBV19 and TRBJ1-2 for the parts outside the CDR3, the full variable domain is DGGITQSPKYLFRKEGQNVTLSCEQNLNHDAMYWYRQDPGQGLRLIYYSQIVNDFQKGDIAEGYSVSREKKESFPLTVTSAQKNPTAFYLCASMDRGYYGYTFGSGTRLTVV.

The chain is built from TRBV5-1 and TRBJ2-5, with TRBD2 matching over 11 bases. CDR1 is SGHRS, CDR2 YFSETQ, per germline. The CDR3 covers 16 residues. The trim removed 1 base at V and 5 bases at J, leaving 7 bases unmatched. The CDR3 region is CASSLLGLAVSETQYF. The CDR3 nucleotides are TGCGCCAGCAGCTTGCTGGGACTAGCGGTGTCGGAGACCCAGTACTTC. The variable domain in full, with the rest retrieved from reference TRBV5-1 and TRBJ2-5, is KAGVTQTPRYLIKTRGQQVTLSCSPISGHRSVSWYQQTPGQGLQFLFEYFSETQRNKGNFPGRFSGRQFSNSRSEMNVSTLELGDSALYLCASSLLGLAVSETQYFGPGTRLLVL.

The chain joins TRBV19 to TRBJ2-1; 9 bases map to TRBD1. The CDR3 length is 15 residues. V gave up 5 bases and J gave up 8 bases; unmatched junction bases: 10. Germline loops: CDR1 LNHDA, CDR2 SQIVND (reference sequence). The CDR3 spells CASSSQGQGGDEQFF. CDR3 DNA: TGTGCCAGTAGTTCGCAGGGACAGGGTGGGGATGAGCAGTTCTTC.

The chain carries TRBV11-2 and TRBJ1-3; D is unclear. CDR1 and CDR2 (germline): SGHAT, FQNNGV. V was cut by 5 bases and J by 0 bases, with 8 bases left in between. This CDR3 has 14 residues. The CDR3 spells CASSPTHSGNTIYF. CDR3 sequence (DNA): TGTGCCAGCAGCCCCACACACTCTGGAAACACCATATATTTT.

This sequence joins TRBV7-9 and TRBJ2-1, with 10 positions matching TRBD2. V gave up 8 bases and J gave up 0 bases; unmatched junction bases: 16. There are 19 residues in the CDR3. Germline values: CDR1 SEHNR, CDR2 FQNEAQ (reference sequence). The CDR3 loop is CASYSLAGDFLFSYNEQFF. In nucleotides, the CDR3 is TGTGCCAGCTACTCCCTAGCGGGGGATTTTCTCTTCTCCTACAATGAGCAGTTCTTC.

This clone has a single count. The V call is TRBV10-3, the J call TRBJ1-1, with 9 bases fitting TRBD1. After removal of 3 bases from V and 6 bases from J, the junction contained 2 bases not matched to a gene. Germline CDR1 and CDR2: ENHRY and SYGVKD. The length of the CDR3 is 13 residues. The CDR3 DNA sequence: TGTGCCATCAGTGAAGGGACAGGGCCTGAAGCTTTCTTT. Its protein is CAISEGTGPEAFF.

The CDR3 loop reads CASSKPGQGAEAFF. Here the CDR3 DNA reads TGTGCCAGTAGTAAACCGGGACAGGGGGCTGAAGCTTTCTTT. V and J are TRBV19 and TRBJ1-1; 11 positions agree with TRBD1. This CDR3 has 14 amino acids. Looked up from germline, CDR1 is LNHDA and CDR2 is SQIVND (reference sequence). V lost 4 bases to trimming and J lost 6 bases; unmatched junction nucleotides: 4. Full variable domain (remainder filled in from reference TRBV19 and TRBJ1-1): DGGITQSPKYLFRKEGQNVTLSCEQNLNHDAMYWYRQDPGQGLRLIYYSQIVNDFQKGDIAEGYSVSREKKESFPLTVTSAQKNPTAFYLCASSKPGQGAEAFFGQGTRLTVV.

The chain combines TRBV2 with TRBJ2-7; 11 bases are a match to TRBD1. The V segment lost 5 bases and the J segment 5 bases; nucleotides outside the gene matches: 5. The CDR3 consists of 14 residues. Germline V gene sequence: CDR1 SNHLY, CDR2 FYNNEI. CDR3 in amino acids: CASSRDRGRHEQYF. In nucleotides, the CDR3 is TGTGCCAGCAGTAGGGACAGGGGGAGGCACGAGCAGTACTTC.

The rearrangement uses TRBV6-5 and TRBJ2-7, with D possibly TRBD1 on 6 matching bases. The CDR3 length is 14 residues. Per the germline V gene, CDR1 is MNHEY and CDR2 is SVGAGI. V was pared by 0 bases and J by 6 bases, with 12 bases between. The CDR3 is CASSYSNFRGEQYF. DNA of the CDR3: TGTGCCAGCAGTTACTCGAACTTCAGGGGCGAGCAGTACTTC.

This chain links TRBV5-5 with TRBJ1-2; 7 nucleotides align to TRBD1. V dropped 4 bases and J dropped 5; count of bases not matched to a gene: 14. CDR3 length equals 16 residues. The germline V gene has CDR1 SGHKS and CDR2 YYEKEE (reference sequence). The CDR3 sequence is CASSPSIQGTPYGYTF. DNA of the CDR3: TGTGCCAGCAGCCCGTCTATACAGGGGACTCCTTATGGCTACACCTTC.

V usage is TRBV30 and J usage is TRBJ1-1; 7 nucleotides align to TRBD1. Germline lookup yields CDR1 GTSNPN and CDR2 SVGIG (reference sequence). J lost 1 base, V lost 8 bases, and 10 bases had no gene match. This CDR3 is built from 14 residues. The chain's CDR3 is CAGDRAPGNTEAFF. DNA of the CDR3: TGTGCCGGAGACAGGGCGCCGGGGAACACTGAAGCTTTCTTT.

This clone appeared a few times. The CDR3 region is CASSGGGGYTF. The CDR3 nucleotides read TGTGCCAGCAGTGGTGGGGGCGGCTACACCTTC. This chain uses TRBV25-1 with TRBJ1-2; weak D call: TRBD1 (6 bases). Per the germline V gene, CDR1 is MGHDK and CDR2 is SYGVNS. CDR3 length: 11 amino acids. V shed 4 bases and J shed 8 bases, with 8 bases lying between them.

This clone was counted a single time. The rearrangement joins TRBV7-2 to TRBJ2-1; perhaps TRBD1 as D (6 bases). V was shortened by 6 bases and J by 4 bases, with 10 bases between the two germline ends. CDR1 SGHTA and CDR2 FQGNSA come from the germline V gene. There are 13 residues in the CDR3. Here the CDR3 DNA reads TGTGCCAGCAGTCAAGACAGGTACAATGAGCAGTTCTTC. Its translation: CASSQDRYNEQFF.

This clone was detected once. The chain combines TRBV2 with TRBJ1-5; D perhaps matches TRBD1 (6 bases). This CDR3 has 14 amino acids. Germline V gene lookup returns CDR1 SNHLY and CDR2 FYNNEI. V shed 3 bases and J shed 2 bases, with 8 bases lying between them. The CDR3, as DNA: TGTGCCAGCAGTGATAGGACAGGCAATCAGCCCCAGCATTTT. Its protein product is CASSDRTGNQPQHF.

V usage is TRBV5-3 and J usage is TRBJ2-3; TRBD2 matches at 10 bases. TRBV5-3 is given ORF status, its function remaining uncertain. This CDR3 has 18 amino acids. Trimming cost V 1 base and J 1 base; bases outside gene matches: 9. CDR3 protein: CARSLSSGGTRGTDTQYF. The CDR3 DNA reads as TGTGCCAGAAGCTTGAGTAGCGGGGGGACGAGGGGCACAGATACGCAGTATTTT.

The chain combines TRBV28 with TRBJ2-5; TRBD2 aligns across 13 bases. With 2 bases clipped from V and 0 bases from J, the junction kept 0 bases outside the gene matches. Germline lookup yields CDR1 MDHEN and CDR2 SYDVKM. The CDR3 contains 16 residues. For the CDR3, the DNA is TGTGCCAGCAGTTTAGGGACTAGCGGGAACCAAGAGACCCAGTACTTC. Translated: CASSLGTSGNQETQYF. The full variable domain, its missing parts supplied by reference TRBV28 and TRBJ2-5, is DVKVTQSSRYLVKRTGEKVFLECVQDMDHENMFWYRQDPGLGLRLIYFSYDVKMKEKGDIPEGYSVSREKKERFSLILESASTNQTSMYLCASSLGTSGNQETQYFGPGTRLLVL.

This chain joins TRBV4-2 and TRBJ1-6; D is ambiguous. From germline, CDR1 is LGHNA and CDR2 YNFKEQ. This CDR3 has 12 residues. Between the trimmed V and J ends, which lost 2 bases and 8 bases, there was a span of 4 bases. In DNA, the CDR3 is TGTGCCAGCAGCCAAACGGATTCACCCCTCCACTTT. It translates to CASSQTDSPLHF.

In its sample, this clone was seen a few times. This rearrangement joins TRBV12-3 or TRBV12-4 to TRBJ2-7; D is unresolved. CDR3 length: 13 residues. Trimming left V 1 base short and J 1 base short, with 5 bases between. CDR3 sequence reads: CASSLGSSYEQYF. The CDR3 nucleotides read TGTGCCAGCAGTTTAGGCAGTTCCTACGAGCAGTACTTC.

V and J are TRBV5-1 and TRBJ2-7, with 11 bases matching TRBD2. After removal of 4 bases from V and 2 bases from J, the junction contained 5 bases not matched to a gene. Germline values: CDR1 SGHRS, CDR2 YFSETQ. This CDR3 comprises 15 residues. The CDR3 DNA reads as TGCGCCAGCAGCCCAGCTAGCGGGGGGCCCTACGAGCAGTACTTC. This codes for CASSPASGGPYEQYF.

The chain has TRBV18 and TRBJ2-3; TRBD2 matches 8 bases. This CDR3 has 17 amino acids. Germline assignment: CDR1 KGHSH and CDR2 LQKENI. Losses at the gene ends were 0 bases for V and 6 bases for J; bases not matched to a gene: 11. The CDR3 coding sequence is TGTGCCAGCTCACCACCGGTCCGCGGGGGGAGGTCGGATACGCAGTATTTT. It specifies CASSPPVRGGRSDTQYF.

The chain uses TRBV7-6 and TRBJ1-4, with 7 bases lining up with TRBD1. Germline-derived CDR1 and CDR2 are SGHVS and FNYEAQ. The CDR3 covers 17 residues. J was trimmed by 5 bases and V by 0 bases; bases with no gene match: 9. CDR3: CASSLAHRGNMNEKLFF. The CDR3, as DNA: TGTGCCAGCAGCTTAGCCCACAGGGGAAATATGAATGAAAAACTGTTTTTT.

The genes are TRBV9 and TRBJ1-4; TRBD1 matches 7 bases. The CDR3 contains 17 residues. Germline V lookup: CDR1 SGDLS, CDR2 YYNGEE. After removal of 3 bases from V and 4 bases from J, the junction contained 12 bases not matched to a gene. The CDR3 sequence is CASSADQQGSGNEKLFF. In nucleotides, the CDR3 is TGTGCCAGCAGCGCGGACCAACAGGGGAGTGGTAATGAAAAACTGTTTTTT.